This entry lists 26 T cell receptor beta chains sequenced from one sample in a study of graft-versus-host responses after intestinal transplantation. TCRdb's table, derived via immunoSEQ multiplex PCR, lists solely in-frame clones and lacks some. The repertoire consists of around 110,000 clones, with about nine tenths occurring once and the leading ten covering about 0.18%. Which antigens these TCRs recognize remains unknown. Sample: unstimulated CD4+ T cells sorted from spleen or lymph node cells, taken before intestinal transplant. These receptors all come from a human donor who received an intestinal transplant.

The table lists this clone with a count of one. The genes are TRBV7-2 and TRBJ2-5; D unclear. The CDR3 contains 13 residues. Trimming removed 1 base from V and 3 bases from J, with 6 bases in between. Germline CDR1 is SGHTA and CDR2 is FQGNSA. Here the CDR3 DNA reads TGTGCCAGCAGCTTAGGCGTCGAAGAGACCCAGTACTTC. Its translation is CASSLGVEETQYF.

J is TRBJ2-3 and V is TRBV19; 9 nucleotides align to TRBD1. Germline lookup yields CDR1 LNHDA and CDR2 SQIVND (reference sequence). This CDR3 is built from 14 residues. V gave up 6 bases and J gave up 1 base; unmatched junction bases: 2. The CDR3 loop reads CASSRTGGTDTQYF. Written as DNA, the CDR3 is TGTGCCAGTAGCCGGACAGGGGGCACAGATACGCAGTATTTT.

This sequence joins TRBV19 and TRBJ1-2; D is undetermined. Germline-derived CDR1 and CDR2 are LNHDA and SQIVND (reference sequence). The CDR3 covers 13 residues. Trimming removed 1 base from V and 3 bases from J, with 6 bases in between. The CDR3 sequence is CASSIVGDYGYTF. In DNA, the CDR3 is TGTGCCAGTAGTATAGTAGGAGACTATGGCTACACCTTC. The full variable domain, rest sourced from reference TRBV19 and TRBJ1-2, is DGGITQSPKYLFRKEGQNVTLSCEQNLNHDAMYWYRQDPGQGLRLIYYSQIVNDFQKGDIAEGYSVSREKKESFPLTVTSAQKNPTAFYLCASSIVGDYGYTFGSGTRLTVV.

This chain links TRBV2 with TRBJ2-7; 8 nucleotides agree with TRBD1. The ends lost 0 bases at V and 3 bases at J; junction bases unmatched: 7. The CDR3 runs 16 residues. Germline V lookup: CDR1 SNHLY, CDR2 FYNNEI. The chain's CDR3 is CASSEARGRGRYEQYF. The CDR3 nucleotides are TGTGCCAGCAGTGAAGCGCGGGGCAGGGGGCGCTACGAGCAGTACTTC.

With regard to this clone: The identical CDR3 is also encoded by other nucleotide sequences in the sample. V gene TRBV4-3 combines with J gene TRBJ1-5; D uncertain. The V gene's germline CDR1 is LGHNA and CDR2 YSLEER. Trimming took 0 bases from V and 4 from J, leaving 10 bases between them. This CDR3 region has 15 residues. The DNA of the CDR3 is TGCGCCAGCAGCCAAGATCTCTCTAAAAATCAGCCCCAGCATTTT. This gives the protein CASSQDLSKNQPQHF.

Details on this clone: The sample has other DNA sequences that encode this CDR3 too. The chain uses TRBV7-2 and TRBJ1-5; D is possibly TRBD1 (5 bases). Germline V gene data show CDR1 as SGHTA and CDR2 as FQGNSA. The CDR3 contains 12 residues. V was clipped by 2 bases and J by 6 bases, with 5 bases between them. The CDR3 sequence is CASSLQGQPQHF. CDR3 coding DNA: TGTGCCAGCAGCTTACAGGGTCAGCCCCAGCATTTT.

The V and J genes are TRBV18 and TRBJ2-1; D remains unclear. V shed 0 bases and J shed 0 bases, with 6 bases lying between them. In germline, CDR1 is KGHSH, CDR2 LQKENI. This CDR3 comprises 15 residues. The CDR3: CASSPPSGSYNEQFF. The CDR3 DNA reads TGTGCCAGCTCACCACCGTCAGGCTCCTACAATGAGCAGTTCTTC.

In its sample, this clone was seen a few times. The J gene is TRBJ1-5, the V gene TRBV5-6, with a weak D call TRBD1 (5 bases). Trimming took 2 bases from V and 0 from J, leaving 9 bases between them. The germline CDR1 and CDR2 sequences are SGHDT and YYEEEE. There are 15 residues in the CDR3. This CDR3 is CASSLRGYSNQPQHF. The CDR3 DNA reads TGTGCCAGCAGCTTAAGGGGCTATAGCAATCAGCCCCAGCATTTT. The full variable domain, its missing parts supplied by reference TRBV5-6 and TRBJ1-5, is DAGVTQSPTHLIKTRGQQVTLRCSPKSGHDTVSWYQQALGQGPQFIFQYYEEEERQRGNFPDRFSGHQFPNYSSELNVNALLLGDSALYLCASSLRGYSNQPQHFGDGTRLSIL.

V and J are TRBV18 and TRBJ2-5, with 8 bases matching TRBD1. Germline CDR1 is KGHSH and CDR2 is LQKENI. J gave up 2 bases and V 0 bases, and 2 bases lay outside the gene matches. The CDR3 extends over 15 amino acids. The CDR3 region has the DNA TGTGCCAGCTCACCACCGAGGGACAGGCAAGAGACCCAGTACTTC. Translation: CASSPPRDRQETQYF.

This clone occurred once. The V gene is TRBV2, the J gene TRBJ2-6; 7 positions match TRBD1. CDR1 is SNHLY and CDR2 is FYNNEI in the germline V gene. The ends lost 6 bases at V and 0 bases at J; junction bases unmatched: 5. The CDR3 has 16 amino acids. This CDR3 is CASSRDSPSGANVLTF. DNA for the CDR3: TGTGCCAGCAGCCGGGACAGCCCCTCTGGGGCCAACGTCCTGACTTTC.

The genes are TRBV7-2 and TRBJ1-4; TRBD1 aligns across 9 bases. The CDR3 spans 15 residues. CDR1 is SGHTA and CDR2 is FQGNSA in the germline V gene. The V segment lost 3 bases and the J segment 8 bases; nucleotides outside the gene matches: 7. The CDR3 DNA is TGTGCCAGCAGCTTGACGGGACAGGGAGGCGAAAAACTGTTTTTT. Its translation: CASSLTGQGGEKLFF.

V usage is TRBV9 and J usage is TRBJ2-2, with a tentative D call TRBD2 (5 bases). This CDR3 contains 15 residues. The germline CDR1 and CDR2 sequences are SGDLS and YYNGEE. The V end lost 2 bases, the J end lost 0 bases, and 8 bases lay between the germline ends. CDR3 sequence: CASSVGVANTGELFF. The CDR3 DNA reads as TGTGCCAGCAGCGTCGGGGTAGCGAACACCGGGGAGCTGTTTTTT.

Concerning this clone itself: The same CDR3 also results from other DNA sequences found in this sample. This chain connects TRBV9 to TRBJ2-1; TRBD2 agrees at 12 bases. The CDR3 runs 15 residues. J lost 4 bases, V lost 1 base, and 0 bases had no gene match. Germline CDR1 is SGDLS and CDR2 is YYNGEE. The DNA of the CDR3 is TGTGCCAGCAGCGTACTAGCGGGAGGGTACAATGAGCAGTTCTTC. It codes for CASSVLAGGYNEQFF.

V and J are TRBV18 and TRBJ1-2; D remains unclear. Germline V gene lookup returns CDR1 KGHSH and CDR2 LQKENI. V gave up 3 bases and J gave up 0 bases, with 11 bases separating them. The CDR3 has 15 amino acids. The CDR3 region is CASSPAGNPNYGYTF. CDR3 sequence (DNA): TGTGCCAGCTCACCGGCGGGAAACCCTAACTATGGCTACACCTTC.

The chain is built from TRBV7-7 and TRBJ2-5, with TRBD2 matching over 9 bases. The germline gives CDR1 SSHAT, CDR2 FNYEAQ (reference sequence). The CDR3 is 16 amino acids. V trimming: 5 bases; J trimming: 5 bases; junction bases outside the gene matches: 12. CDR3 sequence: CASSPIPAGGGETQYF. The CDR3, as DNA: TGTGCCAGCAGCCCTATCCCAGCGGGAGGAGGTGAGACCCAGTACTTC.

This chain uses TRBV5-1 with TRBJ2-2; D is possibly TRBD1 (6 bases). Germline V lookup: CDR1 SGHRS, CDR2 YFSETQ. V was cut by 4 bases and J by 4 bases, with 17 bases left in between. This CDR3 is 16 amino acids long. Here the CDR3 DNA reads TGCGCCAGCAGCCCTAAGGGACAAGTGGGCACCGGGGAGCTGTTTTTT. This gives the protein CASSPKGQVGTGELFF.

The CDR3 nucleotides are TGTGCCAGCAGCGCTTTAGGGGCAGGGTATAACTATGGCTACACCTTC. It yields the protein CASSALGAGYNYGYTF. The J gene is TRBJ1-2, the V gene TRBV28; D is possibly TRBD1 (5 bases). V was clipped by 6 bases and J by 1 base, with 18 bases between them. This CDR3 is built from 16 residues. Germline V gives CDR1 MDHEN, CDR2 SYDVKM.

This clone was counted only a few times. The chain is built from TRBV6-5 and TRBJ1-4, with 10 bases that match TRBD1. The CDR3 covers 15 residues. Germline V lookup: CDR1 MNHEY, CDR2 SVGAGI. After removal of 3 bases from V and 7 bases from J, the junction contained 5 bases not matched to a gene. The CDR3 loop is CASSYLRQGAEKLFF. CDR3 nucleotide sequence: TGTGCCAGCAGTTATCTGAGACAGGGGGCTGAAAAACTGTTTTTT.

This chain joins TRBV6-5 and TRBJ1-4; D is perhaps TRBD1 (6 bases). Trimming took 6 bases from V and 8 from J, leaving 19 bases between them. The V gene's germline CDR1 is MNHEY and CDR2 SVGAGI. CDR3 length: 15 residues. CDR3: CASRSTGGAGEKLFF. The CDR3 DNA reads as TGTGCCAGCAGATCGACGGGGGGCGCGGGGGAAAAACTGTTTTTT.

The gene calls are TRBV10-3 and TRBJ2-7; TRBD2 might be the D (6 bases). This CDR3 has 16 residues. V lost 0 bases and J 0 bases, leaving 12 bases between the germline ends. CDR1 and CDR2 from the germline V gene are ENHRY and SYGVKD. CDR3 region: CAISESMEGISYEQYF. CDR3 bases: TGTGCCATCAGTGAGTCGATGGAGGGAATCTCCTACGAGCAGTACTTC.

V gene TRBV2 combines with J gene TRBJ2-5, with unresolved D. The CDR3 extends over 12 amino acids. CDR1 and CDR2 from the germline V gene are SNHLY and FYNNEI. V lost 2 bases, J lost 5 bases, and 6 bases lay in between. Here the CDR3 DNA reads TGTGCCAGCAGTGAAAGCCGTGAGACCCAGTACTTC. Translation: CASSESRETQYF.

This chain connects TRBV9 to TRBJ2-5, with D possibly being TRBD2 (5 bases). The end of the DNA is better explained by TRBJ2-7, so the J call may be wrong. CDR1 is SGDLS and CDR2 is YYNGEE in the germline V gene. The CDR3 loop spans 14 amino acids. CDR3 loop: CASSVEGSYYEQYF. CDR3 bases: TGTGCCAGCAGCGTAGAAGGGAGTTACTACGAGCAGTACTTC.

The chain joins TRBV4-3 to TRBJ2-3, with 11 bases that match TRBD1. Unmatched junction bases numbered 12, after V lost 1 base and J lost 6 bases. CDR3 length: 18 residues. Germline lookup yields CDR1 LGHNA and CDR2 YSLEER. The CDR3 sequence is CASSQVTTGQGGLDTQYF. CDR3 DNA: TGCGCCAGCAGCCAAGTCACGACGGGACAGGGGGGATTGGATACGCAGTATTTT.

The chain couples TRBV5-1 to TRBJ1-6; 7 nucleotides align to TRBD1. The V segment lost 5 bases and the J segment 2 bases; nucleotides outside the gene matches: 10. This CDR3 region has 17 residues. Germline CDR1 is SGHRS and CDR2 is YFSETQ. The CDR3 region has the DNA TGCGCCAGCAGTCGCGACAGGGAAGGTGCCTATAATTCACCCCTCCACTTT. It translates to CASSRDREGAYNSPLHF.

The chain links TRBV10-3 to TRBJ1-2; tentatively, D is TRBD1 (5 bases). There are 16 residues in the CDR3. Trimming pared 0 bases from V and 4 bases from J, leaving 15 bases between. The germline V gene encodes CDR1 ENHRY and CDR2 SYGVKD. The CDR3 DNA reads TGTGCCATCAGTGAGTCGAAGATCCAGGGCCTCTATGGCTACACCTTC. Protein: CAISESKIQGLYGYTF.

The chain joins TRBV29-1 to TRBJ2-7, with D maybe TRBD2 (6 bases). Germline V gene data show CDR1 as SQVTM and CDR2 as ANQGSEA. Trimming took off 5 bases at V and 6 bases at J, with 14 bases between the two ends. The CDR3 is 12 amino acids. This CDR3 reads CSVRGQGGEQYF. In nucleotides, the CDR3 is TGCAGCGTTCGGGGTCAGGGAGGCGAGCAGTACTTC.